This T cell receptor beta chain was obtained from a study of vaccination effects on CD4 cells after COVID-19. Ahead of sequencing, the ViraFEST assay grew antigen-specific CD4+ T cells using viral peptide pools. CD4+ T cell isolation took place after less than 13 days of culture. From March to December 2020, the person had a SARS-CoV-2 infection that was confirmed by PCR. Profiled with immunoSEQ multiplex PCR; TCRdb holds only in-frame clones, not every one. Altogether 30,000 or so clones are present, under 80% being singletons, with the ten largest covering around 30%. Only one count was recorded for this clone. Antigen: not known. CDR1 SGHTA and CDR2 FQGNSA come from the germline V gene. The CDR3 spans 13 residues. Deletions cut 5 bases from V and 1 base from J, with 8 bases between.

This TCR came from a human donor who had a prior SARS-CoV-2 infection. Source: CD4+ T cells from PBMCs cultured with a peptide pool, taken before COVID-19 vaccination. V gene TRBV7-2 combines with J gene TRBJ1-2; D is ambiguous. The CDR3 is CASSPGLNYGYTF. The CDR3 region has the DNA TGTGCCAGCAGCCCAGGACTTAACTATGGCTACACCTTC.